One sample yielded the 31 T cell receptor beta chains listed below, sequenced in a study of neoadjuvant anti-PD-1 for oral cavity cancer. Only in-frame clones appear in the TCRdb table, and some are missing; sequencing was by immunoSEQ multiplex PCR. The table lists just over 65,000 clones, 80% to 90% of them singletons. Noted time point: after neoadjuvant nivolumab, at surgical resection. The specimen comprised PBMCs, sampled after nivolumab (anti-PD-1) treatment. These receptors were taken from a person aged 35-79 years with oral cavity squamous cell carcinoma.

The chain has TRBV6-5 and TRBJ2-1; the D gene is possibly TRBD2 (5 bases). This CDR3 spans 13 amino acids. The ends were cut back, 7 bases at V and 5 bases at J, with 12 bases in the middle. The germline V gene has CDR1 MNHEY and CDR2 SVGAGI. In DNA, the CDR3 is TGTGCCAGCATGCTCCCCGGGAACAATGAGCAGTTCTTC. This translates into CASMLPGNNEQFF.

The chain recombines TRBV11-2 with TRBJ2-7; 10 bases fit TRBD1. The CDR3 sequence is 13 residues long. The germline V gene encodes CDR1 SGHAT and CDR2 FQNNGV. Trimming took 8 bases from V and 6 from J; bases not matched to a gene: 7. The CDR3 sequence: CASAGTGVFEQYF. The CDR3 DNA follows: TGTGCCAGCGCCGGGACAGGGGTATTCGAGCAGTACTTC.

This clone was detected a few times. The chain combines TRBV19 with TRBJ1-2, with D unclear. The V gene lost 6 bases and the J gene lost 7 bases, with 12 bases spanning the gap. The CDR3 loop spans 12 amino acids. Germline V gene sequence: CDR1 LNHDA, CDR2 SQIVND (reference sequence). As DNA, the CDR3 is TGTGCCAGTAGCCCTAGGGAAGGTGGCTACACCTTC. Translation: CASSPREGGYTF.

The chain links TRBV29-1 to TRBJ2-2; D remains unclear. CDR1 is SQVTM and CDR2 is ANQGSEA in the germline V gene. The length of the CDR3 is 12 residues. The germline V and J ends were trimmed by 3 bases and 0 bases, with 2 bases remaining between them. CDR3 amino acids: CSVEPNTGELFF. CDR3 coding DNA: TGCAGCGTTGAGCCGAACACCGGGGAGCTGTTTTTT.

This sequence joins TRBV6-5 and TRBJ2-7; possible D gene TRBD1, 5 bases. The CDR3 is 14 residues long. Trimming left V 2 bases short and J 7 bases short, with 15 bases between. CDR1 is MNHEY and CDR2 is SVGAGI in the germline V gene. Written as DNA, the CDR3 is TGTGCCAGCAGTTACAGGGGCCCCCTGGGGGAGCAGTACTTC. Translating gives CASSYRGPLGEQYF.

The chain is built from TRBV5-1 and TRBJ2-1; D possibly corresponds to TRBD2 (6 bases). CDR1 SGHRS and CDR2 YFSETQ come from the germline V gene. The CDR3 runs 16 residues. Trimming cost V 0 bases and J 5 bases, with 15 bases left between them. The CDR3: CASSLAGTWRDNEQFF. CDR3 bases: TGCGCCAGCAGCTTGGCCGGGACTTGGAGGGACAATGAGCAGTTCTTC.

The J gene is TRBJ1-2, the V gene TRBV7-3; 11 bases map to TRBD1. Germline CDR1 reads SGHTA; CDR2 reads FQGTGA. After removal of 5 bases from V and 7 bases from J, the junction contained 3 bases not matched to a gene. This CDR3 contains 13 residues. The CDR3 sequence is CASSAGQGGGYTF. As DNA, the CDR3 is TGTGCCAGCAGCGCGGGACAGGGGGGTGGCTACACCTTC.

V usage is TRBV30 and J usage is TRBJ2-7; a possible D gene is TRBD1 (6 bases). V shed 2 bases and J shed 10 bases, with 21 bases lying between them. The CDR3 has 14 amino acids. Germline V gene lookup returns CDR1 GTSNPN and CDR2 SVGIG (reference sequence). The CDR3 sequence: CAWSLTGGRARQYF. CDR3 DNA sequence: TGTGCCTGGAGTTTGACAGGCGGGCGGGCGAGACAGTACTTC.

The J gene is TRBJ2-3, the V gene TRBV5-1; TRBD1 or TRBD2 may be the D gene (5 bases each). The germline V and J ends were trimmed by 2 bases and 6 bases, with 10 bases remaining between them. The CDR3 sequence is 13 residues long. Looked up from germline, CDR1 is SGHRS and CDR2 is YFSETQ. The CDR3 DNA reads as TGCGCCAGCAGCTTTCGGGACCGGGATACGCAGTATTTT. Its protein product is CASSFRDRDTQYF. Looking up the rest from reference TRBV5-1 and TRBJ2-3 gives the full variable domain: KAGVTQTPRYLIKTRGQQVTLSCSPISGHRSVSWYQQTPGQGLQFLFEYFSETQRNKGNFPGRFSGRQFSNSRSEMNVSTLELGDSALYLCASSFRDRDTQYFGPGTRLTVL.

CDR3 coding DNA: TGCGCCAGCAGCCAAGATGGAGGAACCGAGAACATTCAGTACTTC. Protein product: CASSQDGGTENIQYF. The J gene is TRBJ2-4, the V gene TRBV4-1, with D tentatively TRBD2 (5 bases). Germline loops: CDR1 MGHRA, CDR2 YSYEKL. This CDR3 has 15 residues. The V and J ends lost 0 bases and 7 bases respectively, with 13 bases between them.

This clone was detected once. This chain connects TRBV4-2 to TRBJ2-7, with TRBD1 identical over 10 bases. Germline values: CDR1 LGHNA, CDR2 YNFKEQ. CDR3 size: 16 residues. Trimming took 0 bases from V and 5 from J; bases not matched to a gene: 7. The CDR3 DNA sequence: TGTGCCAGCAGCCAAGACCGCGCCGGGACAGGGGACGAGCAGTACTTC. Amino acids: CASSQDRAGTGDEQYF.

The chain combines TRBV6-5 with TRBJ2-7; TRBD1 aligns across 7 bases. V was pared by 5 bases and J by 1 base, with 5 bases of the junction left unmatched. This CDR3 comprises 14 residues. Germline lookup yields CDR1 MNHEY and CDR2 SVGAGI. CDR3 DNA: TGTGCCAGCAGTCAGTACAGGGGTTCCTACGAGCAGTACTTC. Its translation: CASSQYRGSYEQYF.

This clone was recorded a few times. A read error may produce the germline difference seen at one junction end. This chain joins TRBV7-7 and TRBJ2-5, with D tentatively TRBD2 (6 bases). The CDR3 has 15 residues. Looked up from germline, CDR1 is SSHAT and CDR2 is FNYEAQ (reference sequence). This CDR3 is CASTLMAGLQETQYF. The CDR3 bases are TGTGCTAGCACCCTAATGGCGGGATTACAAGAGACCCAGTACTTC. The variable domain in full, with the rest retrieved from reference TRBV7-7 and TRBJ2-5, is GAGVSQSPRYKVTKRGQDVTLRCDPISSHATLYWYQQALGQGPEFLTYFNYEAQPDKSGLPSDRFSAERPEGSISTLTIQRTEQRDSAMYRCASTLMAGLQETQYFGPGTRLLVL.

The chain carries TRBV11-3 and TRBJ2-2; no firm D call. CDR1 and CDR2 (germline): SGHNT, YENEEA. Trimming removed 0 bases from V and 6 bases from J, with 11 bases in between. The CDR3 has 15 amino acids. The CDR3 sequence: CASSLEPGWSGELFF. CDR3 sequence (DNA): TGTGCCAGCAGCTTAGAGCCCGGGTGGTCCGGGGAGCTGTTTTTT.

The chain couples TRBV15 to TRBJ2-2, with D maybe TRBD1 (5 bases). The germline V gene encodes CDR1 LNHNV and CDR2 YYDKDF (reference sequence). The length of the CDR3 is 14 residues. V lost 3 bases and J 4 bases, leaving 9 bases between the germline ends. Written as DNA, the CDR3 is TGTGCCACCAGCAGGGGGCAGACCACCGGGGAGCTGTTTTTT. Encoded protein: CATSRGQTTGELFF. Based on the CDR3 plus reference TRBV15 and TRBJ2-2, the full variable domain is DAMVIQNPRYQVTQFGKPVTLSCSQTLNHNVMYWYQQKSSQAPKLLFHYYDKDFNNEADTPDNFQSRRPNTSFCFLDIRSPGLGDTAMYLCATSRGQTTGELFFGEGSRLTVL.

The V call is TRBV5-6, the J call TRBJ2-7; 7 bases line up with TRBD1. Trimming took 7 bases from V and 0 from J; bases not matched to a gene: 7. From germline, CDR1 is SGHDT and CDR2 YYEEEE. The CDR3 sequence is 14 residues long. The CDR3 reads CASYTTGSSYEQYF. As DNA, the CDR3 is TGTGCCAGCTACACGACAGGGAGCTCCTACGAGCAGTACTTC.

V usage is TRBV30 and J usage is TRBJ2-1, with D possibly TRBD2 on 7 matching bases. V lost 4 bases and J 4 bases, leaving 20 bases between the germline ends. Germline V CDR1 and CDR2: GTSNPN, SVGIG (reference sequence). The CDR3 sequence is 16 residues long. This CDR3 reads CAWTTGGGGQYNEQFF. The DNA for the CDR3 is TGTGCCTGGACTACTGGTGGCGGGGGCCAATACAATGAGCAGTTCTTC.

The chain recombines TRBV5-1 with TRBJ2-1; TRBD2 matches at 10 bases. V was pared by 2 bases and J by 4 bases, with 6 bases of the junction left unmatched. The CDR3 contains 16 residues. The germline V gene has CDR1 SGHRS and CDR2 YFSETQ. The CDR3 DNA reads TGCGCCAGCAGCTTATTAGCGGGAGGAGGGTACAATGAGCAGTTCTTC. Translated: CASSLLAGGGYNEQFF.

This clone was detected once. The chain combines TRBV28 with TRBJ2-1, with 14 bases that match TRBD2. Germline-derived CDR1 and CDR2 are MDHEN and SYDVKM. The length of the CDR3 is 16 residues. The ends lost 7 bases at V and 9 bases at J; junction bases unmatched: 11. This CDR3 reads CASTFGLAGGTGEQFF. CDR3 sequence (DNA): TGTGCCAGCACTTTCGGACTAGCGGGAGGAACTGGTGAGCAGTTCTTC.

The rearrangement links TRBV5-3 to TRBJ1-4; possible D gene TRBD1, 5 bases. TRBV5-3 is known as an ORF, though its function is uncertain. V lost 4 bases and J 5 bases, leaving 12 bases between the germline ends. The CDR3 consists of 14 residues. The CDR3 DNA sequence: TGTGCCAGAAGCAATCATGGGGCCAATGAAAAACTGTTTTTT. Protein product: CARSNHGANEKLFF.

J is TRBJ1-2 and V is TRBV6-5; 7 bases are a match to TRBD1. The V gene's germline CDR1 is MNHEY and CDR2 SVGAGI. Germline trimming cut 0 bases from V and 3 bases from J; bases unmatched to any gene: 4. This CDR3 spans 15 amino acids. The CDR3: CASSYSTGAYYGYTF. In DNA, the CDR3 is TGTGCCAGCAGTTACTCTACAGGGGCTTACTATGGCTACACCTTC.

The J gene is TRBJ1-3, the V gene TRBV30; D not resolved. This CDR3 has 14 residues. Trimming removed 1 base from V and 4 bases from J, with 11 bases in between. In germline, CDR1 is GTSNPN, CDR2 SVGIG (reference sequence). CDR3 sequence: CAWSGGPGGNTIYF. The CDR3 bases are TGTGCCTGGAGTGGAGGGCCAGGAGGAAACACCATATATTTT.

CDR3: CASTGTSGSWRYEQFF. The CDR3 DNA reads TGTGCCAGTACCGGGACTAGCGGGAGCTGGCGGTATGAGCAGTTCTTC. V and J are TRBV19 and TRBJ2-1; 14 nucleotides match TRBD2. With 7 bases clipped from V and 8 bases from J, the junction kept 10 bases outside the gene matches. Germline V gene sequence: CDR1 LNHDA, CDR2 SQIVND (reference sequence). The CDR3 has 16 residues.

This clone was observed a single time. This sequence joins TRBV7-2 and TRBJ2-1, with D maybe TRBD1 (5 bases). CDR1 and CDR2 from the germline V gene are SGHTA and FQGNSA. The V and J ends lost 6 bases and 4 bases respectively, with 16 bases between them. The CDR3 spans 15 residues. CDR3 region: CASRSSGKGYNEQFF. The DNA for the CDR3 is TGTGCCAGCAGGTCCTCCGGCAAGGGGTACAATGAGCAGTTCTTC.

CDR3 nucleotide sequence: TGTGCCAGCAGCTCCGGGGGGGCACCCCTCTCCCCAAACAATGAGCAGTTCTTC. Translated, it gives CASSSGGAPLSPNNEQFF. The chain is built from TRBV5-4 and TRBJ2-1; 8 nucleotides line up with TRBD2. CDR3 length: 18 residues. The V gene end was trimmed by 3 bases and the J gene end by 5 bases; junction bases not matched to a gene: 16. CDR1 SGHNT and CDR2 YYREEE come from the germline V gene (reference sequence).

V usage is TRBV7-8 and J usage is TRBJ2-2, with 7 positions matching TRBD2. Germline V gene sequence: CDR1 SGHVS, CDR2 FQNEAQ. This CDR3 has 16 residues. V lost 5 bases and J lost 1; bases outside the gene matches: 7. CDR3 protein: CASSLRTRLNTGELFF. The CDR3 DNA reads TGTGCCAGCAGCCTCCGGACTAGGTTGAACACCGGGGAGCTGTTTTTT. Filled out from reference TRBV7-8 and TRBJ2-2, the complete variable domain reads GAGVSQSPRYKVAKRGQDVALRCDPISGHVSLFWYQQALGQGPEFLTYFQNEAQLDKSGLPSDRFFAERPEGSVSTLKIQRTQQEDSAVYLCASSLRTRLNTGELFFGEGSRLTVL.

The chain's CDR3 is CASSRRDRSLVATNEKLFF. CDR3 sequence (DNA): TGCGCCAGCAGCAGGCGGGACAGGAGTCTAGTTGCAACTAATGAAAAACTGTTTTTT. This sequence joins TRBV5-1 and TRBJ1-4, with TRBD1 identical over 8 bases. Germline V gene lookup returns CDR1 SGHRS and CDR2 YFSETQ. With 4 bases clipped from V and 0 bases from J, the junction kept 14 bases outside the gene matches. The CDR3 covers 19 residues.

This chain joins TRBV19 and TRBJ1-2; TRBD1 might be the D (5 bases). Between the trimmed V and J ends, which lost 3 bases and 3 bases, there was a span of 11 bases. CDR1 and CDR2 (germline): LNHDA, SQIVND (reference sequence). This CDR3 comprises 14 residues. CDR3 loop: CASSMVWGDYGYTF. The DNA for the CDR3 is TGTGCCAGTAGTATGGTATGGGGGGACTATGGCTACACCTTC.

The chain is built from TRBV28 and TRBJ1-3; no clear D. CDR1 is MDHEN and CDR2 is SYDVKM in the germline V gene. V lost 6 bases and J 0 bases, leaving 9 bases between the germline ends. There are 14 residues in the CDR3. Here the CDR3 DNA reads TGTGCCAGCAGAACAGCTAACTCTGGAAACACCATATATTTT. Amino acids: CASRTANSGNTIYF.

The V and J genes are TRBV11-2 and TRBJ1-3; 7 bases match TRBD1. Germline V gives CDR1 SGHAT, CDR2 FQNNGV. V lost 4 bases, J lost 3 bases, and 3 bases stayed unmatched. The CDR3 is made up of 14 amino acids. In DNA form, the CDR3 reads TGTGCCAGCAGCTCACAGGGGTTTGGAAACACCATATATTTT. This codes for CASSSQGFGNTIYF. Using reference TRBV11-2 and TRBJ1-3 for the parts outside the CDR3, the full variable domain is EAGVAQSPRYKIIEKRQSVAFWCNPISGHATLYWYQQILGQGPKLLIQFQNNGVVDDSQLPKDRFSAERLKGVDSTLKIQPAKLEDSAVYLCASSSQGFGNTIYFGEGSWLTVV.

The genes are TRBV11-2 and TRBJ2-1; 12 bases fit TRBD2. Germline values: CDR1 SGHAT, CDR2 FQNNGV. The CDR3 consists of 16 residues. J was trimmed by 9 bases and V by 5 bases; bases with no gene match: 11. Here the CDR3 DNA reads TGTGCCAGCAGCGTTATTCTAGCGGGAGGGCAGGGTGAGCAGTTCTTC. Protein product: CASSVILAGGQGEQFF.